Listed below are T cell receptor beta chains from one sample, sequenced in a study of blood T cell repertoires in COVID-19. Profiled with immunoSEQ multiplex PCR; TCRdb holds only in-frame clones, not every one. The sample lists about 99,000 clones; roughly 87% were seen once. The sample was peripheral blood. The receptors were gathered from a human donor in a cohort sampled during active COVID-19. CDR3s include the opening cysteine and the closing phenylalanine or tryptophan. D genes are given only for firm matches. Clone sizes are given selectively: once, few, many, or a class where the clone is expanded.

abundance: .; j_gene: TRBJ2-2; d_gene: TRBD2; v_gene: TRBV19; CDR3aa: CASRRENPANTGELFF; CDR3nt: TGTGCCAGTAGGCGGGAGAACCCCGCGAACACCGGGGAGCTGTTTTTT
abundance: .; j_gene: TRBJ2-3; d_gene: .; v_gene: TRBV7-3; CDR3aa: CASSLYGTTDTQYF; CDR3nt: TGTGCCAGCAGCTTATACGGTACCACAGATACGCAGTATTTT
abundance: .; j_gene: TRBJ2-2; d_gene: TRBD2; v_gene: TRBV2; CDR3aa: CASSGLAGATGELFF; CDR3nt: TGTGCCAGCAGTGGACTAGCGGGCGCCACCGGGGAGCTGTTTTTT
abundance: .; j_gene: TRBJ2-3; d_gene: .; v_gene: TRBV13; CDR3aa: CASSSGMGTDTQYF; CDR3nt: TGTGCCAGCAGCTCCGGGATGGGCACAGATACGCAGTATTTT
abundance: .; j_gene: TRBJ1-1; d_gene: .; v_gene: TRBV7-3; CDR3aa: CASSSGGVEAFF; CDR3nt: TGTGCCAGCAGCTCAGGAGGGGTTGAAGCTTTCTTT
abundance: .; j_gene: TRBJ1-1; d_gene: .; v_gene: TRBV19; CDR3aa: CASSPTLNTEAFF; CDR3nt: TGTGCCAGTAGTCCGACTTTGAACACTGAAGCTTTCTTT
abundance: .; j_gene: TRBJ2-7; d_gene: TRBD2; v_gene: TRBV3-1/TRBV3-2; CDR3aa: CASSPLAGSYEQYF; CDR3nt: TGTGCCAGCAGCCCGCTAGCGGGATCCTACGAGCAGTACTTC
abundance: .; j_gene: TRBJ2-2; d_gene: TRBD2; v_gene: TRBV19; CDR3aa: CARAPGGAANTGELFF; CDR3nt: TGTGCCAGAGCGCCGGGAGGAGCCGCGAACACCGGGGAGCTGTTTTTT
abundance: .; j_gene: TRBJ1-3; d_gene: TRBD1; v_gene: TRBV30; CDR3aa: CAWMTGETRKSGNTIYF; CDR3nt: TGTGCCTGGATGACAGGGGAAACTCGAAAATCTGGAAACACCATATATTTT
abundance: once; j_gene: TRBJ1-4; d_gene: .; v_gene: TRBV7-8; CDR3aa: CASSLGLVDEKLFF; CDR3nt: TGTGCCAGCAGCCTGGGACTTGTGGATGAAAAACTGTTTTTT
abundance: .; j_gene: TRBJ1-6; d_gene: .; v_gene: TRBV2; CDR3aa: CASSECGWFAGDSPLHF; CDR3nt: TGTGCCAGCAGTGAATGCGGATGGTTCGCGGGGGATTCACCCCTCCACTTT
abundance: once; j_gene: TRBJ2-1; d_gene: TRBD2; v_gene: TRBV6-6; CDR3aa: CASTPSASGDNEQFF; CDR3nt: TGTGCCAGCACCCCTTCGGCTAGCGGGGACAATGAGCAGTTCTTC
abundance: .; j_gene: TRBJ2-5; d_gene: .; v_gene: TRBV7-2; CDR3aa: CASREGAETQYF; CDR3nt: TGTGCCAGCAGGGAGGGGGCGGAGACCCAGTACTTC
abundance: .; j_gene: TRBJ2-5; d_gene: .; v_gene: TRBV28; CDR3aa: CASSLSLGRLNF; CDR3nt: TGTGCCAGCAGTTTATCTTTGGGGCGGTTGAACTTC
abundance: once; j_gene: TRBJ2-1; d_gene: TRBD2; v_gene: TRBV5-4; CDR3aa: CASSFIGRLAGGNEQFF; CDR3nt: TGTGCCAGCAGCTTTATTGGTCGCCTAGCGGGAGGGAATGAGCAGTTCTTC
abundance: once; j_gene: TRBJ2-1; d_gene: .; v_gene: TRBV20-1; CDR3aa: CSASENEQFF; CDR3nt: TGCAGTGCCTCGGAGAATGAGCAGTTCTTC
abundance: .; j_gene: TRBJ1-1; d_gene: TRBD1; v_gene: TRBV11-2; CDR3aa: CASSFVDRGTSNTEAFF; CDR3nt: TGTGCCAGCAGCTTCGTGGACAGGGGAACCTCGAACACTGAAGCTTTCTTT
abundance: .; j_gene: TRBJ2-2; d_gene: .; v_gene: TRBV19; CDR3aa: CASSVTGSGELFF; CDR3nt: TGTGCCAGTAGTGTGACGGGATCCGGGGAGCTGTTTTTT
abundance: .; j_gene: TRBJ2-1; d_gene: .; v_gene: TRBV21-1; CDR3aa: CASTTWRGKGRIF; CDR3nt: TGTGCCAGCACCACTTGGAGAGGGAAGGGTAGGATCTTC
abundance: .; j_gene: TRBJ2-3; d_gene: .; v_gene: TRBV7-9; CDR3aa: CATDPGVRADTQYF; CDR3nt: TGTGCCACCGACCCAGGGGTGAGGGCAGATACGCAGTATTTT
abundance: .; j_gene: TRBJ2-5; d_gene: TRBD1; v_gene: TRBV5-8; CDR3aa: CASSLGGQGGETQYF; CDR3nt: TGTGCCAGCAGCCTGGGTGGACAGGGCGGGGAGACCCAGTACTTC
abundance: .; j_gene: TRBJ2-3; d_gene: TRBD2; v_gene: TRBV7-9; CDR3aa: CASSPPTAGLNTQYF; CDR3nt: TGTGCCAGCAGCCCACCAACAGCGGGACTAAATACGCAGTATTTT
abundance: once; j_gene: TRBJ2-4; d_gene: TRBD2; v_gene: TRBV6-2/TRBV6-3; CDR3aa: CASSYGGTSGREENIQYF; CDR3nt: TGTGCCAGCAGTTACGGTGGGACTAGCGGGAGGGAGGAAAACATTCAGTACTTC
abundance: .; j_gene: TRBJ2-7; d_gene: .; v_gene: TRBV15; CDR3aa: CATSRDRGSSYEQYF; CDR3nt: TGTGCCACCAGCAGAGATCGTGGGAGCTCCTACGAGCAGTACTTC
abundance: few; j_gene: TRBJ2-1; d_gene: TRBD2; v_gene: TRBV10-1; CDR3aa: CARVRLAGFWAYNEQFF; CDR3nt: TGCGCCAGAGTGAGACTAGCGGGATTCTGGGCCTACAATGAGCAGTTCTTC
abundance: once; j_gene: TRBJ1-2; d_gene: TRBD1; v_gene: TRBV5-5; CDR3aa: CASSPRDRGDGYTF; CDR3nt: TGTGCCAGCAGCCCCCGGGACAGGGGTGATGGCTACACCTTC
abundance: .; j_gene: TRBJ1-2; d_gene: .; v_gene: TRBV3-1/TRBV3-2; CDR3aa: CASSPQEEGTNYGYTF; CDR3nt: TGTGCCAGCAGCCCTCAAGAAGAGGGCACTAACTATGGCTACACCTTC
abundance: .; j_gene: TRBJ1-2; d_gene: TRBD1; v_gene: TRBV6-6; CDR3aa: CASSKNRDRLDGYTF; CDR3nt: TGTGCCAGCAGCAAAAACCGGGACAGATTAGATGGCTACACCTTC
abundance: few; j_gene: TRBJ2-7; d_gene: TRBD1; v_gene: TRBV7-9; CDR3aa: CASSSQGTAAYEQYF; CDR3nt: TGTGCCAGCAGCTCACAGGGGACAGCTGCCTACGAGCAGTACTTC
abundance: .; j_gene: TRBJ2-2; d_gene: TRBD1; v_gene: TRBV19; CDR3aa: CASSSLWTGSGELFF; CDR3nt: TGTGCCAGTAGTAGCCTCTGGACAGGGTCCGGGGAGCTGTTTTTT
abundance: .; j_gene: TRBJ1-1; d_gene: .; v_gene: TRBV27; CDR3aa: CASRDGAGVTTEAFF; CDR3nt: TGTGCCAGCAGGGACGGTGCGGGAGTTACCACTGAAGCTTTCTTT
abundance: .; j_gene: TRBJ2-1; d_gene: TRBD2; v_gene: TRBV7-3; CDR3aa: CASSFSGGAYNEQFF; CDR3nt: TGTGCCAGCAGCTTTAGCGGGGGGGCCTACAATGAGCAGTTCTTC
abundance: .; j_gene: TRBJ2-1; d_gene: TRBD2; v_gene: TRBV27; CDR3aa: CASSLSGGGNEQFF; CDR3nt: TGTGCCAGCAGTTTATCGGGCGGGGGCAATGAGCAGTTCTTC
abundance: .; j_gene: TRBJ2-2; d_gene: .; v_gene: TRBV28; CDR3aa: CASSLERGNTGELFF; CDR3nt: TGTGCCAGCAGTTTAGAACGGGGGAACACCGGGGAGCTGTTTTTT
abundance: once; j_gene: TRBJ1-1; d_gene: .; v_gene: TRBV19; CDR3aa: CASSRPPNTEAFF; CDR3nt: TGTGCCAGTAGTCGTCCCCCGAACACTGAAGCTTTCTTT
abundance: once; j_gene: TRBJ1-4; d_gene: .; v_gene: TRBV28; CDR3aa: CASSSTWSRGNEKLFF; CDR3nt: TGTGCCAGCAGCTCAACTTGGTCCCGGGGTAATGAAAAACTGTTTTTT
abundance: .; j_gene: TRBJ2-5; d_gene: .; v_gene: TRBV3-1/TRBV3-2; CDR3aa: CASSPQVYQETQYF; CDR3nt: TGTGCCAGCAGCCCACAGGTGTACCAAGAGACCCAGTACTTC
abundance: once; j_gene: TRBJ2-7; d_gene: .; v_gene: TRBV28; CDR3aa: CASSSDRYEQYF; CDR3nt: TGTGCCAGCAGTTCTGACAGGTATGAGCAGTACTTC
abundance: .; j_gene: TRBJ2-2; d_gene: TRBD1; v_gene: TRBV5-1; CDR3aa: CASSLSGQGNTGELFF; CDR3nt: TGCGCCAGCAGCTTGTCTGGACAGGGGAACACCGGGGAGCTGTTTTTT
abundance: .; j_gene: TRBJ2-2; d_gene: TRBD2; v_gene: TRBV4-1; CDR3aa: CASSRSGGSGSAGELFF; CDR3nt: TGCGCCAGCAGCCGGTCGGGAGGGAGCGGGAGTGCCGGGGAGCTGTTTTTT
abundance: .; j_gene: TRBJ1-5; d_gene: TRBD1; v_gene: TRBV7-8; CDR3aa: CASSLAQGPGGQPQHF; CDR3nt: TGTGCCAGCAGCTTAGCACAGGGGCCAGGGGGTCAGCCCCAGCATTTT
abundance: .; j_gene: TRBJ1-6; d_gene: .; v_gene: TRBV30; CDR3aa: CAWSDHFNSPLHF; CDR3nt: TGTGCCTGGAGTGATCACTTTAATTCACCCCTCCACTTT
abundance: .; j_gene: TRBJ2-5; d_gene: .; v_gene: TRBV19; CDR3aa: CASSSGQQETQYF; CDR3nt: TGTGCCAGTTCATCTGGACAGCAAGAGACCCAGTACTTC
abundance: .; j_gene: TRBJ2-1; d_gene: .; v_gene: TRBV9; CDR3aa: CASSFRGSSYNEQFF; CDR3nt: TGTGCCAGCAGCTTTCGGGGTTCCTCCTACAATGAGCAGTTCTTC
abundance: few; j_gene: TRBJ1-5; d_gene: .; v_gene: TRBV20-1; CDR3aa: CSASDINSNQPQHF; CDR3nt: TGCAGTGCTAGTGACATCAATAGCAATCAGCCCCAGCATTTT
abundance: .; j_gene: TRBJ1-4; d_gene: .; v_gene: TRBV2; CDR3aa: CASSDDSGKLFF; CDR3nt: TGTGCCAGCAGTGATGATTCGGGTAAACTGTTTTTT
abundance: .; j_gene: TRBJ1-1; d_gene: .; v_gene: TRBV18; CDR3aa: CASSPSDTEAFF; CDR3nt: TGTGCCAGCTCACCTAGCGACACTGAAGCTTTCTTT